Included here is one T cell receptor beta chain sequence, with context. A read error may account for a junction end that differs from germline. This specimen comes from a study of cytomegalovirus exposure and HLA in healthy donors. As for the study in general: Earlier, 117 million unique TCR beta sequences were recovered from about 170 million T cells by an analysis.

The length of the CDR3 is 13 residues. The germline V gene has CDR1 SNHLY and CDR2 FYNNEI. It was with 60 Vbeta and 13 Jbeta primers that the PCR ran. The repertoire was sequenced with immunoSEQ multiplex PCR; TCRdb's copy has only in-frame clones and lacks some. The table lists 55,000 to 80,000 clones, 85% of them singletons. This chain joins TRBV2 and TRBJ2-7; 9 nucleotides align to TRBD1. Material: PBMCs. This TCR came from a female donor in good health and CMV-seronegative. In DNA form, the CDR3 reads TGTGCCAGCCTACAGGGGGCAGGCTACGAGCAATACTTC. Translating gives CASLQGAGYEQYF.